These 27 T cell receptor beta chains were all obtained from the same sample, sequenced in a study of T cell repertoires in cytomegalovirus infection (dated by TCRdb to between 2018 and 2021). For these receptors, no antigen is known. What the treatment or condition label conveys for this sample: in vitro stimulation with specific CMV peptide epitopes to enrich CMV-specific T cells. The instrument given in TCRdb is Illumina HiSeq 1500. The public sequencing data were trimmed at Q25 with fastp and processed into clonotypes with MiXCR by TCRdb, which kept only in-frame beta chains. A single entry per CDR3 protein holds the most common genes and DNA from its merged rows. Counted in this sample were fewer than 1,000,000 distinct CDR3 sequences; approximately 31% of them appeared once. The ten largest make up around an eighth of the sample. Sequences were derived from cultured CD8+ T cells from PBMCs, sampled from culture after CMV antigen stimulation. Receptors were obtained from a human donor in good health (CMV status not recorded). Some clones in this sample may be carry-over from other donors' samples.

This clonotype was found many times. The rearrangement uses TRBV7-9 and TRBJ1-2; perhaps TRBD1 as D (5 bases). Germline V CDR1 and CDR2: SEHNR, FQNEAQ (reference sequence). The length of the CDR3 is 14 residues. V was clipped by 3 bases and J by 2 bases, with 10 bases between them. This chain's CDR3 is CASSLGGRNYGYTF. As DNA, the CDR3 is TGTGCCAGCAGCTTGGGGGGTCGGAACTATGGCTACACCTTC. The entire variable domain, with the rest obtained from reference TRBV7-9 and TRBJ1-2, is as follows: DTGVSQNPRHKITKRGQNVTFRCDPISEHNRLYWYRQTLGQGPEFLTYFQNEAQLEKSRLLSDRFSAERPKGSFSTLEIQRTEQGDSAMYLCASSLGGRNYGYTFGSGTRLTVV.

V usage is TRBV7-9 and J usage is TRBJ2-1; TRBD2 matches at 12 bases. Germline values: CDR1 SEHNR, CDR2 FQNEAQ (reference sequence). The CDR3 is 15 residues long. After removal of 3 bases from V and 6 bases from J, the junction contained 3 bases not matched to a gene. Here the CDR3 DNA reads TGTGCCAGCAGCTTCGCTAGCGGGGGGGTCAATGAGCAGTTCTTC. Its protein is CASSFASGGVNEQFF.

This clonotype showed up just a few times. J is TRBJ2-7 and V is TRBV5-1; tentatively, D is TRBD1 (6 bases). The germline V gene has CDR1 SGHRS and CDR2 YFSETQ. The CDR3 extends over 15 amino acids. V lost 1 base, J lost 1 base, and 12 bases lay in between. This chain's CDR3 is CASSLTRTVSYEQYV. The DNA of the CDR3 is TGCGCCAGCAGCTTGACCAGGACAGTGTCCTACGAGCAGTACGTC.

The chain links TRBV5-6 to TRBJ2-7; 9 bases line up with TRBD1. The CDR3 consists of 14 residues. The germline V gene encodes CDR1 SGHDT and CDR2 YYEEEE. Germline trimming cut 4 bases from V and 1 base from J; bases unmatched to any gene: 3. The CDR3 loop reads CASSAGTGSYEQYV. In DNA form, the CDR3 reads TGTGCCAGCAGCGCCGGGACAGGGTCCTACGAGCAGTACGTC.

V usage is TRBV28 and J usage is TRBJ1-1; D not resolved. Per germline, CDR1 MDHEN and CDR2 SYDVKM. The CDR3 loop spans 12 amino acids. With 6 bases removed from V and 0 bases from J, the gap between germline ends came to 5 bases. The DNA for the CDR3 is TGTGCCAGCAGAGAGATGAACACTGAAGCTTTCTTT. This codes for CASREMNTEAFF.

This clonotype was picked up a small number of times. This chain uses TRBV7-6 with TRBJ2-5; 7 positions agree with TRBD2. This CDR3 is built from 17 residues. Trimming removed 0 bases from V and 4 bases from J; junction bases left unmatched: 11. Germline CDR1 reads SGHVS; CDR2 reads FNYEAQ. CDR3 sequence: CASSLALGGSEAETQYF. CDR3 coding DNA: TGTGCCAGCAGCTTAGCGCTGGGAGGGTCAGAAGCAGAGACCCAGTACTTC.

The genes are TRBV10-3 and TRBJ2-1; D is ambiguous. Germline V gene lookup returns CDR1 ENHRY and CDR2 SYGVKD. V lost 2 bases and J 15 bases, leaving 17 bases between the germline ends. This CDR3 has 13 amino acids. The CDR3 protein is CAISEPELLEWFF. The CDR3 DNA reads as TGTGCCATCAGTGAGCCGGAGCTTCTCGAATGGTTCTTC.

A single count supports this clonotype. The CDR3 here is CASIIRDGTGLLLFF. The CDR3 nucleotides are TGTGCCAGCATTATAAGGGACGGGACAGGGTTACTACTGTTTTTT. The genes are TRBV2 and TRBJ1-4, with TRBD1 matching over 9 bases. J lost 13 bases, V lost 7 bases, and 16 bases had no gene match. Germline CDR1 is SNHLY and CDR2 is FYNNEI. This CDR3 has 15 amino acids.

J is TRBJ1-1 and V is TRBV19, with D uncertain. V was trimmed by 3 bases and J by 2 bases, leaving 10 bases between them. The CDR3 covers 14 residues. The germline gives CDR1 LNHDA, CDR2 SQIVND (reference sequence). The CDR3 region has the DNA TGTGCCAGTAGTATCTCCAGATATAACACTGAAGCTTTCTTT. It is translated as CASSISRYNTEAFF. Supplemented by reference TRBV19 and TRBJ1-1, the full variable domain reads DGGITQSPKYLFRKEGQNVTLSCEQNLNHDAMYWYRQDPGQGLRLIYYSQIVNDFQKGDIAEGYSVSREKKESFPLTVTSAQKNPTAFYLCASSISRYNTEAFFGQGTRLTVV.

Comment on this clonotype: One base away lies a much larger clone, so this may be a sequencing read error. The CDR3: CASSENQAVDPIYEQYV. In DNA form, the CDR3 reads TGTGCCAGCAGTGAAAATCAGGCAGTGGACCCAATCTACGAGCAGTACGTC. The chain uses TRBV6-1 and TRBJ2-7; no reliable D call. The germline gives CDR1 MNHNS, CDR2 SASEGT. The CDR3 contains 17 residues. Between the trimmed V and J ends, which lost 2 bases and 3 bases, there was a span of 20 bases.

V usage is TRBV7-9 and J usage is TRBJ1-2; D unclear. CDR1 SEHNR and CDR2 FQNEAQ come from the germline V gene (reference sequence). The CDR3 runs to 13 residues. V lost 5 bases to trimming and J lost 1 base, with 8 bases between them. For the CDR3, the DNA is TGTGCCAGCAGCAACCCCGTTAACTATGGCTACACCTTC. The encoded protein is CASSNPVNYGYTF. The complete variable domain, with remaining parts taken from reference TRBV7-9 and TRBJ1-2, reads DTGVSQNPRHKITKRGQNVTFRCDPISEHNRLYWYRQTLGQGPEFLTYFQNEAQLEKSRLLSDRFSAERPKGSFSTLEIQRTEQGDSAMYLCASSNPVNYGYTFGSGTRLTVV.

This clonotype was found many times. J is TRBJ2-3 and V is TRBV7-8; 8 positions agree with TRBD2. Germline CDR1 and CDR2: SGHVS and FQNEAQ. J gave up 1 base and V 6 bases, and 6 bases lay outside the gene matches. This CDR3 is 15 amino acids long. The CDR3 DNA is TGTGCCAGCAGGCCTACTAGCGGACGCACAGATACGCAGTATTTT. Translating it yields CASRPTSGRTDTQYF.

At least ten counts were recorded for this clonotype. The chain uses TRBV10-3 and TRBJ2-1, with 12 bases identical to TRBD2. Trimming removed 0 bases from V and 6 bases from J; junction bases left unmatched: 12. Germline V gene lookup returns CDR1 ENHRY and CDR2 SYGVKD. The CDR3 is 19 amino acids. CDR3 in DNA: TGTGCCATCAGTGAGTCGTGGCTAGCGGGGGGGCCCATAGTCAATGAGCAGTTCTTC. Encoded protein: CAISESWLAGGPIVNEQFF.

This chain joins TRBV6-5 and TRBJ2-5, with D perhaps assigned TRBD1 or TRBD2 (6 bases each). The germline V gene encodes CDR1 MNHEY and CDR2 SVGAGI. The germline V and J ends were trimmed by 2 bases and 2 bases, with 12 bases remaining between them. This CDR3 is built from 15 residues. CDR3 coding DNA: TGTGCCAGCAGTTACGGGGGGCTCGAACAAGAGACCCAGTACTTC. Its translation is CASSYGGLEQETQYF.

J is TRBJ1-2 and V is TRBV10-3; D remains ambiguous. Trimming removed 10 bases at V and 4 bases at J, with 19 bases between. The V gene's germline CDR1 is ENHRY and CDR2 SYGVKD. This CDR3 has 14 amino acids. The CDR3 reads CATLAPEGIYGYTF. The CDR3 region has the DNA TGTGCCACGCTTGCACCGGAAGGGATCTATGGCTACACCTTC.

This clonotype has just a few counts. The V call is TRBV19, the J call TRBJ1-1; D is perhaps TRBD1 (6 bases). The CDR3 runs 16 residues. Germline-derived CDR1 and CDR2 are LNHDA and SQIVND (reference sequence). V lost 3 bases and J lost 4, with 18 bases in between. The CDR3 region has the DNA TGTGCCAGTAGTATGGGGGGGGCAGGGAGGGTCACTGAAGCTTTCTTT. It codes for CASSMGGAGRVTEAFF.

This clonotype was found a few times. The chain couples TRBV6-1 to TRBJ1-3; 7 bases agree with TRBD1. The CDR3 extends over 17 amino acids. J lost 3 bases, V lost 2 bases, and 10 bases had no gene match. Per germline, CDR1 MNHNS and CDR2 SASEGT. CDR3 DNA sequence: TGTGCCAGCAGTGAAATGATAGAGGGGGCATATGGAAACACCATATATTTT. Translated, it gives CASSEMIEGAYGNTIYF.

The chain links TRBV7-9 to TRBJ2-1; unclear D gene. This CDR3 is built from 11 residues. The V and J ends lost 8 bases and 5 bases respectively, with 7 bases between them. Germline V gene sequence: CDR1 SEHNR, CDR2 FQNEAQ (reference sequence). The CDR3 DNA is TGTGCCAGCGGTAAGCACAATGAGCAGTTCTTC. Protein sequence: CASGKHNEQFF.

The rearrangement links TRBV14 to TRBJ1-2, with 9 bases fitting TRBD1. The trim removed 0 bases at V and 5 bases at J, leaving 7 bases unmatched. There are 16 residues in the CDR3. Germline V gene lookup returns CDR1 SGHDN and CDR2 FVKESK. The chain's CDR3 is CASSQEGQGWSYGYTF. Written as DNA, the CDR3 is TGTGCCAGCAGCCAAGAGGGACAGGGATGGTCTTATGGCTACACCTTC.

The J gene is TRBJ2-3, the V gene TRBV19; the match to TRBD2 covers 7 bases. Germline V gives CDR1 LNHDA, CDR2 SQIVND (reference sequence). This CDR3 is 15 amino acids long. With V trimmed by 3 bases and J by 3 bases, 6 bases remained unmatched. CDR3 in amino acids: CASSMGGAGTDTQYF. CDR3 in DNA: TGTGCCAGTAGTATGGGAGGAGCGGGGACAGATACGCAGTATTTT.

As concerns this clonotype: Since no conserved phenylalanine or tryptophan closes the CDR3, a read error is the likely cause. Because the CDR3's place on the DNA is in doubt, the DNA is left out and the CDR3 is given as listed by TCRdb. V is TRBV7-9 and J is TRBJ2-3; the DNA was not used to check the table's D call, TRBD1. Counting both end residues, the CDR3 totals 11 amino acids. The germline V gene has CDR1 SEHNR and CDR2 FQNEAQ (reference sequence). CDR3 in amino acids: CASSSGHDWVV.

This clonotype was found a few times. This rearrangement joins TRBV19 to TRBJ2-7; no definite D call. The CDR3 length is 16 residues. Germline assignment: CDR1 LNHDA and CDR2 SQIVND (reference sequence). Trimming left V 5 bases short and J 3 bases short, with 20 bases between. CDR3 sequence reads: CASSPFGQRLDYEQYF. CDR3 DNA: TGTGCCAGTAGTCCTTTCGGGCAGAGACTCGACTACGAGCAGTACTTC.

This clonotype was found many times. This chain uses TRBV7-8 with TRBJ2-2, with 8 bases fitting TRBD1. The CDR3 consists of 19 residues. V lost 4 bases, J lost 4 bases, and 17 bases stayed unmatched. Germline V lookup: CDR1 SGHVS, CDR2 FQNEAQ. The CDR3 coding sequence is TGTGCCAGCAGCTCTGAAGTTAATGGGGACAGGTCATTCACCGGGGAGCTGTTTTTT. As protein: CASSSEVNGDRSFTGELFF.

This clonotype occurred a few times. The rearrangement links TRBV15 to TRBJ2-1, with a tentative D call TRBD2 (5 bases). The V end was cut by 3 bases, the J end by 1 base, with 10 bases between. Germline CDR1 is LNHNV and CDR2 is YYDKDF (reference sequence). This CDR3 has 15 residues. CDR3 residues: CATSSGVPSYNEQFF. The CDR3 bases are TGTGCCACCAGCAGCGGGGTCCCGTCCTACAATGAGCAGTTCTTC.

The rearrangement links TRBV7-9 to TRBJ1-1; 11 nucleotides line up with TRBD1. Trimming at V came to 5 bases and at J to 7 bases, leaving 9 bases not matched to a gene. The CDR3 loop spans 15 amino acids. Germline CDR1 is SEHNR and CDR2 is FQNEAQ (reference sequence). The CDR3 DNA sequence: TGTGCCAGCAGCCCCGGGACAGGGGGACGGGGTGAAGCTTTCTTT. Translation: CASSPGTGGRGEAFF.

This clonotype was counted between two and nine times. The chain's CDR3 is CASPSFGGPTLGFTGELFF. The CDR3 nucleotides are TGTGCCAGCCCCTCCTTCGGGGGCCCTACTTTAGGATTCACCGGGGAGCTGTTTTTT. The chain joins TRBV7-9 to TRBJ2-2; D tentatively fits TRBD1 or TRBD2 (6 bases each). This CDR3 contains 19 residues. V was cut by 8 bases and J by 4 bases, with 29 bases left in between. The V gene's germline CDR1 is SEHNR and CDR2 FQNEAQ (reference sequence).

This clonotype was counted between two and nine times. The rearrangement uses TRBV6-2 or TRBV6-3 and TRBJ1-6; TRBD1 matches 7 bases. The length of the CDR3 is 13 residues. Germline CDR1 reads MNHEY; CDR2 reads SVGEGT. V lost 7 bases to trimming and J lost 14 bases; unmatched junction nucleotides: 11. The CDR3 protein is CASTRGDSPALHF. As DNA, the CDR3 is TGTGCCAGCACCAGGGGGGACTCTCCGGCCCTCCACTTT.